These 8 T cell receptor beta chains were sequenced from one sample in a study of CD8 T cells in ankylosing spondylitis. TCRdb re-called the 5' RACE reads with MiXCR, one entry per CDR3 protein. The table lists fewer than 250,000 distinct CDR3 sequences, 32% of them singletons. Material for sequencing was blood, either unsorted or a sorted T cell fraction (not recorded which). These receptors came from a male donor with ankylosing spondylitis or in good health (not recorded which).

CDR3 DNA: TGTGCCAGCAGTTACTCGAGTGGGGACAGGTGGGCCCCTGCTTCCTACGAGCAGTACTTC. Translated, it gives CASSYSSGDRWAPASYEQYF. This chain joins TRBV6-2 or TRBV6-3 and TRBJ2-7; 8 nucleotides line up with TRBD1. The length of the CDR3 is 20 residues. J gave up 1 base and V 0 bases, and 17 bases lay outside the gene matches. Per germline, CDR1 MNHEY and CDR2 SVGEGT.

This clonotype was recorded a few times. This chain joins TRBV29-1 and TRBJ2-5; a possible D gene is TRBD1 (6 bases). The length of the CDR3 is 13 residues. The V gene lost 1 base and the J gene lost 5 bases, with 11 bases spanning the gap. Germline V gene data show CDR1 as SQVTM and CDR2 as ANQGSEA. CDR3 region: CSVEGGTSETQYF. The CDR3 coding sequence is TGCAGCGTTGAAGGAGGGACATCGGAGACCCAGTACTTC.

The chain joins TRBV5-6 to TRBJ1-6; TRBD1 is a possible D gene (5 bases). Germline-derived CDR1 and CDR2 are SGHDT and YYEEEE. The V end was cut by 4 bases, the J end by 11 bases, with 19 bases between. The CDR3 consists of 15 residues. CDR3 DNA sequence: TGTGCCAGCAGCCTGGGATCAGCCCGGGGGGCACCCCTCCACTTT. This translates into CASSLGSARGAPLHF.

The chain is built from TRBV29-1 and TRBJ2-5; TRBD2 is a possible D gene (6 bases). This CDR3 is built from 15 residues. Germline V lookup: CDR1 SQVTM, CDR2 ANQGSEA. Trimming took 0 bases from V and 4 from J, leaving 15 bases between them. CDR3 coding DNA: TGCAGCGTTGAAGATGGCGTGGAGGGTCCAGAGACCCAGTACTTC. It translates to CSVEDGVEGPETQYF.

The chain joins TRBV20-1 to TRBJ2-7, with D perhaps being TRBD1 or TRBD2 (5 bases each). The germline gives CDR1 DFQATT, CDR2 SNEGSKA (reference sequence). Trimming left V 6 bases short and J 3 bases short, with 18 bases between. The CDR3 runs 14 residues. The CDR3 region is CSARPGRSLYEQYF. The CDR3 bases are TGCAGTGCGAGACCGGGACGCAGCCTCTACGAGCAGTACTTC.

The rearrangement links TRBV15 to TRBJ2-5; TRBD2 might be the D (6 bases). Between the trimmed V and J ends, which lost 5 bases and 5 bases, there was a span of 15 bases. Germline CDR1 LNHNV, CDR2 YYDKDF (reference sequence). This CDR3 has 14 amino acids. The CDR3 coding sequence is TGTGCCACCAGCCTCGGAGGGGACCGGGAGACCCAGTACTTC. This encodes CATSLGGDRETQYF.

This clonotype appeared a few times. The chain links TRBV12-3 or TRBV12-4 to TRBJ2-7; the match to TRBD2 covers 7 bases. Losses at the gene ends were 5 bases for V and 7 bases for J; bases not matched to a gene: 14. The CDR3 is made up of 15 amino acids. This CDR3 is CASSPTGTNGEEQYF. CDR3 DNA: TGTGCCAGCAGTCCGACCGGGACTAATGGGGAGGAGCAGTACTTC.

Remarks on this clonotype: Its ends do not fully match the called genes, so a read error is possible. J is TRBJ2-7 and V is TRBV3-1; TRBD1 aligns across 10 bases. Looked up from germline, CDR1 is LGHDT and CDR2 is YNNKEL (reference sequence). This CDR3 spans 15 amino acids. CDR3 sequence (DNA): TGTGCCAGCAGCCGGCGGGGGACAGGGGTATACGGGCAGTACTTC. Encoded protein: CASSRRGTGVYGQYF.